This section outlines one TCR beta chain sequence together with its context. Its antigen is unknown. Sequencing used immunoSEQ multiplex PCR; TCRdb keeps in-frame clones, though not all of them. Seen here are some 150,000 clones, approximately 89% observed once, and the top ten hold over 8.5%. The data originate from a study of cytomegalovirus exposure and HLA in healthy donors. Study-level results: TCR beta chains numbering 164 were designated cytomegalovirus-associated. According to a subsequent analysis, TCR clusters identified in the first cohort showed a tendency to co-occur across the 120 or so validation repertoires.

Separate from the approximately 730-subject first cohort, the approximately 120-subject validation cohort was the one that the donors belonged to. The CDR3 contains 16 residues. Germline V CDR1 and CDR2: SEHNR, FQNEAQ (reference sequence). Deletions cut 5 bases from V and 3 bases from J, with 17 bases between. Sequenced material: PBMCs. The receptor was isolated from a woman in her late teens or twenties in good health and CMV-seropositive. This chain uses TRBV7-9 with TRBJ1-5; weak D call: TRBD1 (5 bases). The CDR3 region is CASSRRKGMVNQPQHF. The CDR3 DNA is TGTGCCAGCAGCCGTCGTAAGGGGATGGTCAATCAGCCCCAGCATTTT.